This TCR beta chain was sequenced during a study of blood T cells in healthy people across ages. Points from the study as a whole: The recorded TCR beta diversity per million T cells decreased in a roughly linear manner with age.

The study drew donors from healthy Caucasian individuals in Russia aged 6 to 90. Ten or more counts support this clonotype. Its antigen is not known. The authors ran a second PCR of about 7 to 11 cycles using a sample-barcoded 5' primer and a J-beta primer mix. TCRdb recomputed calls from the 5' RACE reads with MiXCR, one row per CDR3 protein. The data show fewer than 950,000 distinct CDR3 sequences, with about 36% seen just once and under 15% held by the top ten. There are 13 residues in the CDR3. J lost 3 bases, V lost 5 bases, and 3 bases had no gene match. V usage is TRBV12-3 or TRBV12-4 and J usage is TRBJ2-7, with 8 bases aligning to TRBD1. This TCR was recovered from a man in his late teens or twenties in good health. Specimen: blood. The CDR3 DNA reads as TGTGCCAGCAGTCGGACAGGGAGCTACGAGCAGTACTTC. It yields the protein CASSRTGSYEQYF.